Here is one T cell receptor beta chain with its context. The CDR3 consists of 17 residues. Unmatched junction bases numbered 9, after V lost 0 bases and J lost 4 bases. The germline gives CDR1 SGDLS, CDR2 YYNGEE. The data were taken from a study of cytomegalovirus exposure and HLA in healthy donors. It was with 60 Vbeta and 13 Jbeta primers that the PCR ran. As handled by the study authors: Roughly 10 million shared chains were among approximately 80 million unique TCR beta chains counted in a later analysis. Profiling relied on immunoSEQ multiplex PCR, and the TCRdb table lists in-frame clones only, not all of them. Clonal size and the V and J genes are those of that table, whereas D and trimming came from the DNA. The table shows under 200,000 clones, with around 80% occurring only once.

The sequence derives from a man aged 50-59 years in good health and CMV-seropositive. The V and J genes are TRBV9 and TRBJ2-5; 10 positions agree with TRBD2. The sequenced sample was PBMCs. The CDR3 loop is CASSVGSSGSRRETQYF. CDR3 DNA: TGTGCCAGCAGCGTAGGCTCTAGCGGGAGTCGAAGAGAGACCCAGTACTTC.